Presented here are 26 T cell receptor beta chains from one specimen sequenced in a study of cytomegalovirus exposure and HLA in healthy donors. Primers: 60 Vbeta forward and 13 Jbeta reverse. The protocol was immunoSEQ multiplex PCR, while the TCRdb copy is restricted to in-frame clones and leaves out a portion. The sample includes some 20,000 clones, more than 60% of them seen just once. Sequenced: PBMCs. Every receptor here comes from a man younger than 35 in good health and CMV-seronegative.

The gene calls are TRBV29-1 and TRBJ1-1, with D possibly being TRBD1 (6 bases). The V end lost 6 bases, the J end lost 10 bases, and 18 bases lay between the germline ends. This CDR3 contains 12 residues. Germline V gene lookup returns CDR1 SQVTM and CDR2 ANQGSEA. The CDR3 bases are TGCAGCGTCCGGGACACCGGGTCAGGAGCTTTCTTT. Protein sequence: CSVRDTGSGAFF.

In its sample, this clone was seen once. This chain links TRBV5-6 with TRBJ1-5; no clear D gene. CDR1 is SGHDT and CDR2 is YYEEEE in the germline V gene. Trimming took 1 base from V and 2 from J, leaving 7 bases between them. The CDR3 loop spans 14 amino acids. CDR3 region: CASSLLGGNQPQHF. CDR3 nucleotides: TGTGCCAGCAGCTTGCTCGGAGGCAATCAGCCCCAGCATTTT.

The genes are TRBV13 and TRBJ1-1; no definite D call. This CDR3 spans 11 amino acids. Trimming removed 0 bases from V and 10 bases from J, with 6 bases in between. Germline CDR1 and CDR2: PRHDT and FYEKMQ (reference sequence). CDR3 DNA sequence: TGTGCCAGCAGCTTAGGCGGTGGAGCTTTCTTT. It yields the protein CASSLGGGAFF. The full variable domain, its missing parts supplied by reference TRBV13 and TRBJ1-1, is AAGVIQSPRHLIKEKRETATLKCYPIPRHDTVYWYQQGPGQDPQFLISFYEKMQSDKGSIPDRFSAQQFSDYHSELNMSSLELGDSALYFCASSLGGGAFFGQGTRLTVV.

The chain is built from TRBV25-1 and TRBJ2-7, with 7 bases that match TRBD1. V lost 3 bases to trimming and J lost 2 bases; unmatched junction nucleotides: 7. Germline V CDR1 and CDR2: MGHDK, SYGVNS. The CDR3 covers 15 residues. The CDR3 sequence is CASSEHRGITYEQYF. For the CDR3, the DNA is TGTGCCAGCAGTGAGCACAGGGGTATTACCTACGAGCAGTACTTC.

The chain couples TRBV6-4 to TRBJ2-3; 11 bases align to TRBD2. J gave up 4 bases and V 5 bases, and 8 bases lay outside the gene matches. The CDR3 is made up of 16 amino acids. CDR1 is MRHNA, CDR2 SNTAGT, per germline. CDR3 DNA sequence: TGTGCCAGCAGTTCGATAGCGGGAGGGCTCCCAGATACGCAGTATTTT. Residues: CASSSIAGGLPDTQYF.

The chain links TRBV29-1 to TRBJ1-2; D remains unclear. V shed 7 bases and J shed 4 bases, with 10 bases lying between them. In germline, CDR1 is SQVTM, CDR2 ANQGSEA. The CDR3 extends over 11 amino acids. The DNA for the CDR3 is TGCAGCGGGCAAGGGAGCTATGGCTACACCTTC. This encodes CSGQGSYGYTF. Looking up the rest from reference TRBV29-1 and TRBJ1-2 gives the full variable domain: SAVISQKPSRDICQRGTSLTIQCQVDSQVTMMFWYRQQPGQSLTLIATANQGSEATYESGFVIDKFPISRPNLTFSTLTVSNMSPEDSSIYLCSGQGSYGYTFGSGTRLTVV.

This clone was observed a handful of times. The gene calls are TRBV4-1 and TRBJ2-7, with D possibly TRBD2 on 5 matching bases. CDR3 length: 14 amino acids. Trimming left V 1 base short and J 9 bases short, with 16 bases between. Germline-derived CDR1 and CDR2 are MGHRA and YSYEKL. The CDR3 bases are TGCGCCAGCAGCCAAGGTTTGGCGGGTCTAGGGCAGTACTTC. The encoded protein is CASSQGLAGLGQYF.

The CDR3 protein is CASSLIPGAEYGYTF. The CDR3 DNA is TGTGCCAGCAGCTTAATCCCAGGGGCGGAGTATGGCTACACCTTC. The chain employs TRBV7-2 and TRBJ1-2, with D perhaps TRBD1 (6 bases). The germline V gene has CDR1 SGHTA and CDR2 FQGNSA. Trimming shortened V by 2 bases and J by 5 bases, and 15 bases separated the two germline ends. The CDR3 runs to 15 residues.

The chain combines TRBV6-5 with TRBJ2-2; possibly TRBD1 for D (5 bases). The CDR3 sequence is 15 residues long. The germline V and J ends were trimmed by 7 bases and 1 base, with 13 bases remaining between them. CDR1 is MNHEY and CDR2 is SVGAGI in the germline V gene. Here the CDR3 reads CASTRSGMNTGELFF. Written as DNA, the CDR3 is TGTGCCAGCACTAGATCAGGGATGAACACCGGGGAGCTGTTTTTT.

The chain has TRBV4-1 and TRBJ2-7, with D possibly being TRBD2 (6 bases). This CDR3 has 16 residues. Trimming stripped 0 bases from V and 4 bases from J, with 16 bases between. Germline-derived CDR1 and CDR2 are MGHRA and YSYEKL. The CDR3 spells CASSQDSTSGGYEQYF. The CDR3, as DNA: TGCGCCAGCAGCCAAGATTCGACTTCCGGAGGGTACGAGCAGTACTTC.

This clone was seen once. The chain joins TRBV30 to TRBJ2-5, with TRBD2 matching 10 bases. CDR3 length equals 14 residues. Germline CDR1 GTSNPN, CDR2 SVGIG (reference sequence). V trimming: 1 base; J trimming: 7 bases; junction bases outside the gene matches: 6. The CDR3 coding sequence is TGTGCCTGGAGTGCGACTAGCGGGCGGGTGACCCAGTACTTC. Amino acids: CAWSATSGRVTQYF.

The genes are TRBV5-4 and TRBJ2-7; 8 positions match TRBD1. The CDR3 contains 16 residues. Germline V lookup: CDR1 SGHNT, CDR2 YYREEE (reference sequence). V shed 5 bases, J shed 4 bases, and the junction held 14 bases outside the gene matches. The CDR3 DNA reads TGTGCCAGCAGTAGACCCGGCGGACAGGGTATATACGAGCAGTACTTC. Its protein product is CASSRPGGQGIYEQYF. Based on the CDR3 plus reference TRBV5-4 and TRBJ2-7, the full variable domain is ETGVTQSPTHLIKTRGQQVTLRCSSQSGHNTVSWYQQALGQGPQFIFQYYREEENGRGNFPPRFSGLQFPNYSSELNVNALELDDSALYLCASSRPGGQGIYEQYFGPGTRLTVT.

V and J are TRBV5-4 and TRBJ1-2; the D gene is possibly TRBD1 (6 bases). V dropped 0 bases and J dropped 0 bases, with 15 bases sitting between them. The CDR3 covers 17 residues. Germline V lookup: CDR1 SGHNT, CDR2 YYREEE (reference sequence). For the CDR3, the DNA is TGTGCCAGCAGCTTGGCGGGCGGGGGGCGAGCTAACTATGGCTACACCTTC. Protein: CASSLAGGGRANYGYTF.

V is TRBV25-1 and J is TRBJ1-6, with 11 nucleotides matching TRBD1. V trimming: 9 bases; J trimming: 9 bases; junction bases outside the gene matches: 7. Germline V CDR1 and CDR2: MGHDK, SYGVNS. The CDR3 consists of 14 residues. For the CDR3, the DNA is TGTGCCAGTTCCTTAGGACAGGGGGCTTCACCCCTCCACTTT. Its protein is CASSLGQGASPLHF. Variable domain in full (rest from reference TRBV25-1 and TRBJ1-6): EADIYQTPRYLVIGTGKKITLECSQTMGHDKMYWYQQDPGMELHLIHYSYGVNSTEKGDLSSESTVSRIRTEHFPLTLESARPSHTSQYLCASSLGQGASPLHFGNGTRLTVT.

The gene calls are TRBV13 and TRBJ1-6; weak D call: TRBD1 (6 bases). V was clipped by 5 bases and J by 10 bases, with 21 bases between them. Looked up from germline, CDR1 is PRHDT and CDR2 is FYEKMQ (reference sequence). This CDR3 has 16 residues. The CDR3 sequence: CASSPPGGGRGSPLHF. For the CDR3, the DNA is TGTGCCAGCAGCCCTCCGGGGGGCGGACGCGGGTCACCCCTCCACTTT.

The CDR3 is CASSTGTVETQYF. The CDR3 DNA reads TGTGCCAGCAGCACCGGGACAGTAGAGACCCAGTACTTC. The genes are TRBV5-4 and TRBJ2-5, with TRBD1 matching over 7 bases. The ends lost 4 bases at V and 4 bases at J; junction bases unmatched: 4. CDR3 length equals 13 residues. Germline CDR1 SGHNT, CDR2 YYREEE (reference sequence).

The J gene is TRBJ1-5, the V gene TRBV5-1, with D unresolved. Trimming cost V 1 base and J 5 bases, with 7 bases left between them. The CDR3 contains 13 residues. Germline assignment: CDR1 SGHRS and CDR2 YFSETQ. CDR3: CASSLTADQPQHF. The CDR3 nucleotides are TGCGCCAGCAGCTTGACAGCAGATCAGCCCCAGCATTTT. The full variable domain, rest sourced from reference TRBV5-1 and TRBJ1-5, is KAGVTQTPRYLIKTRGQQVTLSCSPISGHRSVSWYQQTPGQGLQFLFEYFSETQRNKGNFPGRFSGRQFSNSRSEMNVSTLELGDSALYLCASSLTADQPQHFGDGTRLSIL.

The rearrangement uses TRBV5-1 and TRBJ2-7; possible D gene TRBD2, 5 bases. The germline V gene has CDR1 SGHRS and CDR2 YFSETQ. The CDR3 consists of 14 residues. V gave up 0 bases and J gave up 2 bases, with 9 bases separating them. CDR3 loop: CASSLGDYPYEQYF. CDR3 bases: TGCGCCAGCAGCTTGGGCGACTACCCCTACGAGCAGTACTTC.

The genes are TRBV5-6 and TRBJ1-3, with D maybe TRBD1 (5 bases). The CDR3 runs 14 residues. V gave up 4 bases and J gave up 3 bases, with 11 bases separating them. Germline-derived CDR1 and CDR2 are SGHDT and YYEEEE. Here the CDR3 reads CASSAQGSGNTIYF. Written as DNA, the CDR3 is TGTGCCAGCAGCGCCCAGGGCAGTGGAAACACCATATATTTT.

This clone appeared once. This rearrangement joins TRBV6-5 to TRBJ1-5, with D maybe TRBD1 (6 bases). Germline V lookup: CDR1 MNHEY, CDR2 SVGAGI. This CDR3 contains 15 residues. Trimming removed 2 bases at V and 4 bases at J, with 12 bases between. CDR3 sequence reads: CASSYGTGPNQPQHF. In DNA form, the CDR3 reads TGTGCCAGCAGTTACGGAACAGGGCCTAATCAGCCCCAGCATTTT.

Only one count was recorded for this clone. The chain couples TRBV25-1 to TRBJ1-2; TRBD1 agrees at 8 bases. V gave up 3 bases and J gave up 1 base; unmatched junction bases: 4. Germline CDR1 and CDR2: MGHDK and SYGVNS. The CDR3 sequence is 15 residues long. The CDR3 reads CASSDIQGDNYGYTF. The CDR3 DNA reads TGTGCCAGCAGTGATATACAGGGGGATAACTATGGCTACACCTTC.

The chain couples TRBV14 to TRBJ1-1; weak D call: TRBD1 (5 bases). V was trimmed by 1 base and J by 8 bases, leaving 14 bases between them. The CDR3 consists of 14 residues. CDR1 is SGHDN, CDR2 FVKESK, per germline. This chain's CDR3 is CASSQVQEGREAFF. The CDR3 DNA sequence: TGTGCCAGCAGCCAAGTTCAGGAGGGGAGGGAAGCTTTCTTT.

The chain uses TRBV9 and TRBJ2-2, with D hard to call. CDR1 SGDLS and CDR2 YYNGEE come from the germline V gene. V shed 4 bases and J shed 4 bases, with 11 bases lying between them. The CDR3 is 14 residues long. The CDR3 loop is CASSSQISTGELFF. The CDR3 region has the DNA TGTGCCAGCAGCTCACAGATTAGCACCGGGGAGCTGTTTTTT.

The chain is built from TRBV27 and TRBJ1-3, with D unclear. This CDR3 has 14 residues. The V and J ends lost 3 bases and 1 base respectively, with 7 bases between them. The germline gives CDR1 MNHEY, CDR2 SMNVEV (reference sequence). Here the CDR3 DNA reads TGTGCCAGCAGTTTGTCAGGTTCTGGAAACACCATATATTTT. Protein: CASSLSGSGNTIYF.

V usage is TRBV2 and J usage is TRBJ1-2; D is undetermined. The germline V gene encodes CDR1 SNHLY and CDR2 FYNNEI. Trimming removed 2 bases from V and 2 bases from J, with 6 bases in between. CDR3 length equals 13 residues. The CDR3 here is CASSETLNYGYTF. CDR3 bases: TGTGCCAGCAGTGAAACTTTAAACTATGGCTACACCTTC.

The V and J genes are TRBV6-4 and TRBJ2-1; TRBD2 matches at 9 bases. Germline V gene sequence: CDR1 MRHNA, CDR2 SNTAGT. V lost 2 bases and J lost 15; bases outside the gene matches: 14. The CDR3 totals 15 residues. CDR3: CASSDRARVAGDRFF. CDR3 nucleotides: TGTGCCAGCAGTGACCGCGCTAGGGTAGCGGGGGACCGGTTCTTC.